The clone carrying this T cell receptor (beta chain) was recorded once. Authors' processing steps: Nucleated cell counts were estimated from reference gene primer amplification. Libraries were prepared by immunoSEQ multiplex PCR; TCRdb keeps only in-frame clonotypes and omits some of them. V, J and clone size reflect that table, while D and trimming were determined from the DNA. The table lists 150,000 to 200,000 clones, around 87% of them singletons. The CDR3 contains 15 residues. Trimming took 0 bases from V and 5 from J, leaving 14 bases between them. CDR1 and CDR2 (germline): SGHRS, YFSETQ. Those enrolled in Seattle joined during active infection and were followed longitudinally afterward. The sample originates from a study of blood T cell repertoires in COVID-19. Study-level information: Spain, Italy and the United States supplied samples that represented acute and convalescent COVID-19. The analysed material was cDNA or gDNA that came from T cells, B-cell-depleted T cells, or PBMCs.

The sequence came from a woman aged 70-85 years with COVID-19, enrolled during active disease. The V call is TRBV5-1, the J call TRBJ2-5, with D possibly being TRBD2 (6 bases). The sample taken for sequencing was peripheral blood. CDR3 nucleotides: TGCGCCAGCAGCTTGGGACAGAGCGGGCTCGAGACCCAGTACTTC. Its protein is CASSLGQSGLETQYF.